This TCR beta chain was profiled in a study of vaccination and CD4 T cells after COVID-19. About the research overall: Convalescent individuals exhibited SARS-CoV-2 positivity on nasal swab PCR, with fewer than ten mild and one severe presentation. Every culture used as a control got a CEFX pool, an HIV-1 Nef pool, or no peptide. Study conclusions and caveats: Convalescent patients had a median approximately 83% of reactive clones appearing only post-vaccination.

Germline V CDR1 and CDR2: LNHDA, SQIVND (reference sequence). Trimming pared 1 base from V and 5 bases from J, leaving 23 bases between. The CDR3 totals 18 residues. The Oncomine TCR Beta short-read assay sequenced DNA from cultured CD4+ T cells. TCRdb ran MiXCR on the PCR reads and lists one entry per CDR3 protein. The sample gives under 15,000 distinct CDR3 sequences, roughly three quarters of which show up once; approximately 22% is in the top ten. In regard to this clonotype: Its antigen is unidentified.

The treatment denotes: roughly 11-day PBMC culture with coronavirus spike peptide pools or control peptides (ViraFEST assay). It was after about 10 days of culture that CD4+ T cells were isolated by negative selection. The rearrangement uses TRBV19 and TRBJ1-1; possibly TRBD1 for D (6 bases). The sequence was collected from a human donor who had recovered from COVID-19. The sample was CD4+ T cells from blood, cultured in vitro. CDR3 loop: CASSIVLPGVRRVTEAFF. The DNA for the CDR3 is TGTGCCAGTAGTATAGTCCTACCAGGGGTGAGAAGGGTTACTGAAGCTTTCTTT.